The 10 T cell receptor beta chains given below trace back to one sample, sequenced in a study of cytomegalovirus exposure and HLA in healthy donors. PCR used 60 Vbeta primers and 13 Jbeta primers. Here immunoSEQ multiplex PCR was the method, and the copy in TCRdb shows in-frame clones only, minus some. Of 150,000 or so clones listed, roughly 84% were seen once; the top ten hold around 0.93%. Sequenced material: PBMCs. The receptors were gathered from a man aged 30 to 39 in good health and CMV-seronegative.

CDR3 in amino acids: CASSLGQGASYEQYF. The CDR3 coding sequence is TGTGCCAGCAGCCTGGGACAGGGGGCGTCCTACGAGCAGTACTTC. The chain employs TRBV28 and TRBJ2-7, with 12 bases identical to TRBD1. The CDR3 length is 15 residues. CDR1 and CDR2 (germline): MDHEN, SYDVKM. V gave up 6 bases and J gave up 1 base; unmatched junction bases: 4.

The chain is built from TRBV5-1 and TRBJ2-7, with D possibly matching TRBD1 (6 bases). The V end lost 0 bases, the J end lost 2 bases, and 12 bases lay between the germline ends. The CDR3 has 15 residues. The germline V gene encodes CDR1 SGHRS and CDR2 YFSETQ. CDR3 coding DNA: TGCGCCAGCAGCTTGGCACAGGGACCCACCTACGAGCAGTACTTC. The encoded protein is CASSLAQGPTYEQYF.

The chain employs TRBV18 and TRBJ1-1, with D perhaps TRBD1 (6 bases). V was cut by 2 bases and J by 2 bases, with 18 bases left in between. The CDR3 runs to 17 residues. CDR1 is KGHSH and CDR2 is LQKENI in the germline V gene. CDR3 coding DNA: TGTGCCAGCTCACCATATTCTCCCGGGACACTTAACACTGAAGCTTTCTTT. Encoded protein: CASSPYSPGTLNTEAFF.

The chain carries TRBV30 and TRBJ1-3; the match to TRBD1 covers 8 bases. CDR3 size: 16 residues. In germline, CDR1 is GTSNPN, CDR2 SVGIG (reference sequence). After removal of 0 bases from V and 3 bases from J, the junction contained 7 bases not matched to a gene. CDR3 sequence (DNA): TGTGCCTGGAGTGTACGGGCAGGGGGCTTTGGAAACACCATATATTTT. Protein sequence: CAWSVRAGGFGNTIYF.

V is TRBV10-3 and J is TRBJ2-2; 14 bases fit TRBD2. With V trimmed by 3 bases and J by 2 bases, 2 bases remained unmatched. This CDR3 is 17 amino acids long. Germline-derived CDR1 and CDR2 are ENHRY and SYGVKD. CDR3 residues: CAISEGLAGGNTGELFF. As DNA, the CDR3 is TGTGCCATCAGTGAAGGACTAGCGGGAGGTAACACCGGGGAGCTGTTTTTT.

This rearrangement joins TRBV5-1 to TRBJ2-2; tentative D call: TRBD1 (6 bases). Trimming pared 7 bases from V and 3 bases from J, leaving 25 bases between. This CDR3 is 18 amino acids long. Per germline, CDR1 SGHRS and CDR2 YFSETQ. CDR3 residues: CASWDVGGQRKDTGELFF. CDR3 bases: TGCGCCAGCTGGGACGTAGGTGGACAGAGGAAGGACACCGGGGAGCTGTTTTTT.

The chain carries TRBV7-9 and TRBJ2-7, with 9 positions matching TRBD2. The germline V gene encodes CDR1 SEHNR and CDR2 FQNEAQ (reference sequence). The V and J ends lost 1 base and 1 base, in that order; junction bases with no gene match: 2. This CDR3 is 15 amino acids long. CDR3 loop: CASSLVAGASYEQYF. As DNA, the CDR3 is TGTGCCAGCAGCTTAGTAGCGGGAGCGTCCTACGAGCAGTACTTC.

The rearrangement links TRBV6-5 to TRBJ2-7; 7 nucleotides line up with TRBD1. CDR1 and CDR2 from the germline V gene are MNHEY and SVGAGI. This CDR3 spans 15 amino acids. V dropped 0 bases and J dropped 2; count of bases not matched to a gene: 4. The CDR3 spells CASSYSGQVPYEQYF. In DNA form, the CDR3 reads TGTGCCAGCAGTTACTCAGGACAGGTTCCCTACGAGCAGTACTTC.

This sequence joins TRBV5-4 and TRBJ1-1; D is unclear. V was pared by 3 bases and J by 6 bases, with 21 bases between. Per germline, CDR1 SGHNT and CDR2 YYREEE (reference sequence). The CDR3 is 16 residues long. The CDR3 is CASSSAAGEVYPEAFF. In nucleotides, the CDR3 is TGTGCCAGCAGCTCCGCGGCCGGGGAGGTTTACCCTGAAGCTTTCTTT.

The chain employs TRBV7-2 and TRBJ2-5, with a possible D match to TRBD1 (6 bases). Trimming stripped 1 base from V and 5 bases from J, with 8 bases between. This CDR3 is 13 amino acids long. Germline CDR1 reads SGHTA; CDR2 reads FQGNSA. The CDR3 coding sequence is TGTGCCAGCAGCTTAGTGGGGGCGGAGACCCAGTACTTC. Amino acid sequence: CASSLVGAETQYF. The full variable domain, its missing parts supplied by reference TRBV7-2 and TRBJ2-5, is GAGVSQSPSNKVTEKGKDVELRCDPISGHTALYWYRQSLGQGLEFLIYFQGNSAPDKSGLPSDRFSAERTGGSVSTLTIQRTQQEDSAVYLCASSLVGAETQYFGPGTRLLVL.